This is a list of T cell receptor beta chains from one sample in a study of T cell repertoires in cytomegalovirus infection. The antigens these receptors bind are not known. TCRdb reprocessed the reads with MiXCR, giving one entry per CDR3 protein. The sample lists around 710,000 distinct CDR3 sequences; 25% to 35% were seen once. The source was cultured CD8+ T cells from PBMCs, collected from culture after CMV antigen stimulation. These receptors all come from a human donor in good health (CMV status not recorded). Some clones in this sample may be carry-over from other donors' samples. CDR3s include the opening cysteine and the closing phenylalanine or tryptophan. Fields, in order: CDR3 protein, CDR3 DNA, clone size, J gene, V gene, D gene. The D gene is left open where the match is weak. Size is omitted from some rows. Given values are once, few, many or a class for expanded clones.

CDR3 protein: CASSHDPGGGELFF
CDR3 DNA: TGTGCCAGCAGCCACGACCCCGGGGGGGGGGAGCTGTTTTTT
clone size: -
J gene: TRBJ2-2
V gene: TRBV4-2
D gene: TRBD2

CDR3 protein: CASSPGQTFYGYTF
CDR3 DNA: TGTGCCAGCTCACCAGGGCAGACATTCTATGGCTACACCTTC
clone size: -
J gene: TRBJ1-2
V gene: TRBV18
D gene: -

CDR3 protein: CASRTGDSYEQYF
CDR3 DNA: TGTGCCAGCAGAACGGGAGATAGCTACGAGCAGTACTTC
clone size: -
J gene: TRBJ2-7
V gene: TRBV5-5
D gene: -

CDR3 protein: CASSLSTFETQYF
CDR3 DNA: TGTGCCAGCAGTTTATCCACCTTCGAGACCCAGTACTTC
clone size: -
J gene: TRBJ2-5
V gene: TRBV27
D gene: -

CDR3 protein: CASSWAGTNTEAFF
CDR3 DNA: TGTGCCAGCAGTTGGGCGGGCACGAACACTGAAGCTTTCTTT
clone size: -
J gene: TRBJ1-1
V gene: TRBV6-2/TRBV6-3
D gene: -

CDR3 protein: CASSYSKEGPNYGYTF
CDR3 DNA: TGTGCCAGCAGTTACTCGAAGGAGGGTCCCAACTATGGCTACACCTTC
clone size: -
J gene: TRBJ1-2
V gene: TRBV6-5
D gene: -

CDR3 protein: CASSSRSYEQFF
CDR3 DNA: TGTGCCAGCAGCTCGCGATCTTATGAGCAGTTCTTC
clone size: many
J gene: TRBJ2-1
V gene: TRBV7-2
D gene: -

CDR3 protein: CASSTPPADTEAFF
CDR3 DNA: TGCGCCAGCAGCACCCCTCCGGCGGACACTGAAGCTTTCTTT
clone size: few
J gene: TRBJ1-1
V gene: TRBV4-1
D gene: -

CDR3 protein: CASGSLTYEQYF
CDR3 DNA: TGTGCTAGTGGTTCTCTTACCTACGAGCAGTACTTC
clone size: few
J gene: TRBJ2-7
V gene: TRBV12-5
D gene: -

CDR3 protein: CASSEAIGPANTGELFF
CDR3 DNA: TGTGCCAGCAGTGAAGCAATAGGGCCCGCGAACACCGGGGAGCTGTTTTTT
clone size: -
J gene: TRBJ2-2
V gene: TRBV6-1
D gene: -

CDR3 protein: CASRRHEQFF
CDR3 DNA: TGTGCCAGCAGGCGCCATGAGCAGTTCTTC
clone size: -
J gene: TRBJ2-1
V gene: TRBV7-9
D gene: -

CDR3 protein: CASRLPARDVKSPLHF
CDR3 DNA: TGTGCCAGCAGGCTCCCCGCCCGGGACGTCAAATCACCCCTCCACTTT
clone size: -
J gene: TRBJ1-6
V gene: TRBV6-1
D gene: -

CDR3 protein: CASSQPRATDSNQPQHF
CDR3 DNA: TGTGCCAGCAGCCAACCGAGAGCCACCGATAGCAATCAGCCCCAGCATTTT
clone size: many
J gene: TRBJ1-5
V gene: TRBV7-8
D gene: -

CDR3 protein: CASRAGVMNTEAFF
CDR3 DNA: TGTGCCAGCAGGGCCGGGGTGATGAACACTGAAGCTTTCTTT
clone size: -
J gene: TRBJ1-1
V gene: TRBV7-9
D gene: -

CDR3 protein: CSAREGTGNSYEQYF
CDR3 DNA: TGCAGTGCTAGAGAAGGCACAGGGAACTCCTACGAGCAGTACTTC
clone size: -
J gene: TRBJ2-7
V gene: TRBV20-1
D gene: -

CDR3 protein: CASSEPYGGQPQHF
CDR3 DNA: TGTGCCAGCAGTGAACCCTATGGAGGTCAGCCCCAGCATTTT
clone size: few
J gene: TRBJ1-5
V gene: TRBV6-1
D gene: -

CDR3 protein: CATSRVGGGRYTGELFF
CDR3 DNA: TGTGCCACCAGCAGAGTCGGCGGAGGGCGTTACACCGGGGAGCTGTTTTTT
clone size: -
J gene: TRBJ2-2
V gene: TRBV15
D gene: -

CDR3 protein: CASSFDNSYEQYF
CDR3 DNA: TGTGCCAGCAGCTTCGACAACTCCTACGAGCAGTACTTC
clone size: -
J gene: TRBJ2-7
V gene: TRBV5-5
D gene: -

CDR3 protein: CASRPDRGLSLEAFF
CDR3 DNA: TGTGCCAGCAGGCCCGACAGGGGGTTAAGTCTTGAAGCTTTCTTT
clone size: -
J gene: TRBJ1-1
V gene: TRBV27
D gene: TRBD1

CDR3 protein: CASSLGRGEPQHF
CDR3 DNA: TGTGCCAGCAGCTTGGGCAGGGGGGAGCCCCAGCATTTT
clone size: few
J gene: TRBJ1-5
V gene: TRBV7-9
D gene: TRBD1

CDR3 protein: CASSLTLGANEQFF
CDR3 DNA: TGTGCCAGCAGCTTAACGTTGGGGGCAAATGAGCAGTTCTTC
clone size: few
J gene: TRBJ2-1
V gene: TRBV11-3
D gene: -

CDR3 protein: CASSLTGSLGDTQYF
CDR3 DNA: TGTGCCAGCAGCCTCACCGGGTCCCTGGGAGATACGCAGTATTTT
clone size: -
J gene: TRBJ2-3
V gene: TRBV7-2
D gene: -

CDR3 protein: CASSEADYSYEQYF
CDR3 DNA: TGTGCCAGTAGTGAGGCAGACTACTCCTACGAGCAGTACTTC
clone size: few
J gene: TRBJ2-7
V gene: TRBV19
D gene: -

CDR3 protein: CASSFQGPTGELFF
CDR3 DNA: TGTGCCAGCAGTTTCCAGGGACCCACCGGGGAGCTGTTTTTT
clone size: once
J gene: TRBJ2-2
V gene: TRBV12-3/TRBV12-4
D gene: -

CDR3 protein: CASSLGASRGSNQPQHF
CDR3 DNA: TGTGCCAGCAGTTTGGGGGCTTCTCGGGGTAGCAATCAGCCCCAGCATTTT
clone size: -
J gene: TRBJ1-5
V gene: TRBV27
D gene: -

CDR3 protein: CASSLSPGFYEQYF
CDR3 DNA: TGTGCCAGCAGCTTAAGTCCAGGCTTCTACGAGCAGTACTTC
clone size: few
J gene: TRBJ2-7
V gene: TRBV7-9
D gene: -

CDR3 protein: CASSQSWVYGYTF
CDR3 DNA: TGCGCCAGCAGCCAATCCTGGGTGTATGGCTACACCTTC
clone size: -
J gene: TRBJ1-2
V gene: TRBV4-3
D gene: -